This entry lists 7 T cell receptor beta chains sequenced from one sample in a study of vaccination and CD4 T cells after COVID-19. For these TCRs, the target antigens are not known. As to treatment: approximately 9-day PBMC culture with coronavirus spike peptide pools or control peptides (ViraFEST assay). Sequenced with the Oncomine TCR Beta short-read assay was DNA taken from cultured CD4+ T cells. Via MiXCR, TCRdb re-called the PCR reads, giving one row per CDR3 protein. Among 15,000 to 20,000 distinct CDR3 sequences listed, 30% to 35% were seen once. The source material was cultured CD4+ T cells from blood. The receptors derive from a human donor with COVID-19.

In this sample, this clonotype turned up a few times. The rearrangement links TRBV6-1 to TRBJ1-5, with a possible D match to TRBD1 (6 bases). CDR3 length equals 16 residues. Per germline, CDR1 MNHNS and CDR2 SASEGT. The germline V and J ends were trimmed by 4 bases and 3 bases, with 16 bases remaining between them. The CDR3 DNA follows: TGTGCCAGCAGTGCTAGGGGACACCTCCTCAATCAGCCCCAGCATTTT. This codes for CASSARGHLLNQPQHF.

The chain has TRBV20-1 and TRBJ1-6; D perhaps matches TRBD1 (6 bases). Germline V gene lookup returns CDR1 DFQATT and CDR2 SNEGSKA (reference sequence). The V and J ends lost 4 bases and 4 bases respectively, with 14 bases between them. This CDR3 comprises 15 residues. The CDR3 bases are TGCAGTGCTAAAATGGGGGGCAGTTATAATTCACCCCTCCACTTT. Its translation is CSAKMGGSYNSPLHF.

This clonotype has just a few counts. J is TRBJ1-4 and V is TRBV20-1; TRBD1 is a possible D gene (6 bases). V shed 5 bases and J shed 0 bases, with 16 bases lying between them. The germline CDR1 and CDR2 sequences are DFQATT and SNEGSKA (reference sequence). There are 16 residues in the CDR3. The CDR3 region has the DNA TGCAGTGCTGGCAGGGGCTCTATCTCAACTAATGAAAAACTGTTTTTT. Translating gives CSAGRGSISTNEKLFF.

The genes are TRBV9 and TRBJ2-1; 13 bases match TRBD2. V shed 0 bases and J 9 bases; nucleotides not matched to a gene: 3. Germline-derived CDR1 and CDR2 are SGDLS and YYNGEE. CDR3 length: 15 residues. CDR3 amino acids: CASSVGTSGSTEQFF. DNA for the CDR3: TGTGCCAGCAGCGTAGGGACTAGCGGGAGTACTGAGCAGTTCTTC.

The chain links TRBV11-2 to TRBJ2-1, with a possible D match to TRBD2 (6 bases). The CDR3 is 14 residues long. Germline V gene lookup returns CDR1 SGHAT and CDR2 FQNNGV. The ends were cut back, 5 bases at V and 6 bases at J, with 14 bases in the middle. DNA of the CDR3: TGTGCCAGCAGCCAGCGGGCGGGAAGCAATGAGCAGTTCTTC. It yields the protein CASSQRAGSNEQFF. The full variable domain, completed using reference TRBV11-2 and TRBJ2-1, is EAGVAQSPRYKIIEKRQSVAFWCNPISGHATLYWYQQILGQGPKLLIQFQNNGVVDDSQLPKDRFSAERLKGVDSTLKIQPAKLEDSAVYLCASSQRAGSNEQFFGPGTRLTVL.

A few counts support this clonotype. Here the CDR3 DNA reads TGTGCCAGCAGCCCGGGACAGGGGGTTTTAGAGACCCAGTACTTC. The encoded protein is CASSPGQGVLETQYF. V gene TRBV5-8 combines with J gene TRBJ2-5; 11 bases agree with TRBD1. Germline values: CDR1 SGHTS, CDR2 YDEGEE. This CDR3 region has 15 residues. V lost 4 bases, J lost 4 bases, and 6 bases stayed unmatched.

The J gene is TRBJ2-5, the V gene TRBV24-1; TRBD2 aligns across 9 bases. Looked up from germline, CDR1 is KGHDR and CDR2 is SFDVKD. Unmatched junction bases numbered 1, after V lost 0 bases and J lost 0 bases. The CDR3 sequence is 16 residues long. The CDR3 DNA is TGTGCCACCAGTGATTTGGGCGGGGGGGACCAAGAGACCCAGTACTTC. As protein: CATSDLGGGDQETQYF.